This T cell receptor (beta chain) was sequenced for a study of blood T cell repertoires in COVID-19. Assignment of participants to cohorts was predicated upon participant-reported clinical history. As processed by the authors: Cell counts per sample came from amplifying reference gene primers. Libraries were prepared by immunoSEQ multiplex PCR; TCRdb keeps only in-frame clonotypes and omits some of them. Clone size and V and J calls were adopted from that table, with D and trimming inferred from the DNA. The sample records 500,000 or so clones, 87% being singletons. Trimming took 0 bases from V and 5 from J; bases not matched to a gene: 4. The CDR3 spans 16 residues. Germline CDR1 is LGHDT and CDR2 is YNNKEL (reference sequence).

Sequenced input: PBMCs or T cells enriched from blood (not recorded which). The chain joins TRBV3-1 (or the pseudogene TRBV3-2) to TRBJ2-2, with TRBD2 identical over 9 bases. This receptor was obtained from a woman aged 18-30 years who had recovered from COVID-19. CDR3 sequence reads: CASSQEAGGLTGELFF. CDR3 nucleotides: TGTGCCAGCAGCCAAGAGGCGGGGGGGTTAACCGGGGAGCTGTTTTTT.